This T cell receptor beta chain was found in a study of blood T cell repertoires in COVID-19. The wider study: Acute and convalescent COVID-19 samples came from the United States, Italy and Spain.

Germline CDR1 and CDR2: SEHNR and FQNEAQ (reference sequence). The CDR3 extends over 13 amino acids. V lost 5 bases, J lost 8 bases, and 15 bases lay in between. Libraries were prepared by immunoSEQ multiplex PCR; TCRdb keeps only in-frame clonotypes and omits some of them. The sample includes 170,000 or so clones, more than 70% of them seen just once. Specimen: peripheral blood. The chain couples TRBV7-9 to TRBJ1-2, with D possibly being TRBD1 (6 bases). This TCR was recovered from a man in his forties or fifties with active or convalescent COVID-19. CDR3 protein: CASSPTGSRGYTF. In nucleotides, the CDR3 is TGTGCCAGCAGCCCTACAGGGTCTAGGGGCTACACCTTC. Using reference TRBV7-9 and TRBJ1-2 for the parts outside the CDR3, the full variable domain is DTGVSQNPRHKITKRGQNVTFRCDPISEHNRLYWYRQTLGQGPEFLTYFQNEAQLEKSRLLSDRFSAERPKGSFSTLEIQRTEQGDSAMYLCASSPTGSRGYTFGSGTRLTVV.